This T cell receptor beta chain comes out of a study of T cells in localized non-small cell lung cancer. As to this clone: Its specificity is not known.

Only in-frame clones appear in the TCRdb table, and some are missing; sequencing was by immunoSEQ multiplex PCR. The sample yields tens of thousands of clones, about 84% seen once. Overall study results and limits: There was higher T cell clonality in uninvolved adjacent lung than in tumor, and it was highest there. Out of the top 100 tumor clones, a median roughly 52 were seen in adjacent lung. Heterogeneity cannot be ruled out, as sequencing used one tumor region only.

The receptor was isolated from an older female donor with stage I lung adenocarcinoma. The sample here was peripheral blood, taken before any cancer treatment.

CDR3 sequence: CAWSGGDSEKLFF. CDR3 DNA sequence: TGTGCCTGGAGTGGAGGGGATTCTGAAAAACTGTTTTTT. V is TRBV30 and J is TRBJ1-4, with D possibly being TRBD1 (5 bases). Germline V gene sequence: CDR1 GTSNPN, CDR2 SVGIG (reference sequence). The CDR3 is made up of 13 amino acids. The V and J ends lost 1 base and 7 bases respectively, with 10 bases between them.